A single sample is the source of the 9 T cell receptor beta chains below, sequenced in a study of T cell responses to AZD1222 COVID-19 vaccine. The repertoire was sequenced with immunoSEQ multiplex PCR; TCRdb's copy has only in-frame clones and lacks some. The data contain around 94,000 clones, approximately 84% of them singletons. The sample consisted of peripheral blood, taken on day 0 of AZD1222 vaccination. These receptors all come from an adult in good health.

The rearrangement links TRBV29-1 to TRBJ1-3; the D is unclear. V lost 6 bases and J 4 bases, leaving 16 bases between the germline ends. There are 14 residues in the CDR3. From germline, CDR1 is SQVTM and CDR2 ANQGSEA. The CDR3 loop is CSVSALGSGNTIYF. The DNA of the CDR3 is TGCAGCGTCAGTGCACTGGGATCCGGAAACACCATATATTTT.

The chain links TRBV11-3 to TRBJ1-1; D might be TRBD1 (5 bases). This CDR3 is 14 amino acids long. Germline CDR1 and CDR2: SGHNT and YENEEA. V was pared by 1 base and J by 4 bases, with 10 bases between. CDR3 sequence reads: CASSLGGQSTEAFF. For the CDR3, the DNA is TGTGCCAGCAGCTTAGGGGGCCAGAGCACTGAAGCTTTCTTT.

The CDR3 reads CASSLGSWTGNTIYF. The CDR3 DNA is TGTGCCAGCAGCCTTGGCTCATGGACCGGAAACACCATATATTTT. The rearrangement uses TRBV11-3 and TRBJ1-3; D unresolved. The V gene lost 5 bases and the J gene lost 4 bases, with 15 bases spanning the gap. The CDR3 is made up of 15 amino acids. Germline loops: CDR1 SGHNT, CDR2 YENEEA.

The rearrangement uses TRBV10-1 and TRBJ2-1, with TRBD2 matching 7 bases. Germline CDR1 and CDR2: WNHNN and SYGVQD (reference sequence). The CDR3 loop spans 15 amino acids. J lost 8 bases, V lost 5 bases, and 12 bases had no gene match. The CDR3: CASSRSGPPPHEQFF. The DNA for the CDR3 is TGCGCCAGCAGTCGTAGCGGGCCTCCGCCACATGAGCAGTTCTTC.

J is TRBJ2-5 and V is TRBV7-3; D is possibly TRBD1 or TRBD2 (5 bases each). CDR1 and CDR2 from the germline V gene are SGHTA and FQGTGA. The V end lost 1 base, the J end lost 3 bases, and 15 bases lay between the germline ends. The CDR3 is 16 residues long. The CDR3 nucleotides read TGTGCCAGCAGCTTAAGGCCCCCCGGGACCGAAGAGACCCAGTACTTC. It translates to CASSLRPPGTEETQYF.

This clone was observed a few times. The chain employs TRBV18 and TRBJ1-1; D gene unclear. Germline loops: CDR1 KGHSH, CDR2 LQKENI. V was shortened by 2 bases and J by 5 bases, with 15 bases between the two germline ends. The CDR3 has 15 residues. The CDR3 DNA reads as TGTGCCAGCTCACCAAGGATGGGGAGCGGGACTGAAGCTTTCTTT. This encodes CASSPRMGSGTEAFF. The full variable domain, in which reference TRBV18 and TRBJ1-1 provide the parts outside the CDR3, is NAGVMQNPRHLVRRRGQEARLRCSPMKGHSHVYWYRQLPEEGLKFMVYLQKENIIDESGMPKERFSAEFPKEGPSILRIQQVVRGDSAAYFCASSPRMGSGTEAFFGQGTRLTVV.

This chain connects TRBV27 to TRBJ2-1; D remains ambiguous. The CDR3 is 13 amino acids. The V and J ends lost 4 bases and 9 bases respectively, with 13 bases between them. CDR1 is MNHEY and CDR2 is SMNVEV in the germline V gene (reference sequence). The CDR3 loop is CASSWLPGGEQFF. Written as DNA, the CDR3 is TGTGCCAGCAGTTGGTTACCGGGCGGTGAGCAGTTCTTC.

The gene calls are TRBV28 and TRBJ1-1, with D maybe TRBD1 (5 bases). Trimming took off 6 bases at V and 6 bases at J, with 20 bases between the two ends. This CDR3 region has 15 residues. The germline gives CDR1 MDHEN, CDR2 SYDVKM. The CDR3 coding sequence is TGTGCCAGCAGAGCCTCCGTTCGGGGGGAAGCTGAAGCTTTCTTT. Amino acid sequence: CASRASVRGEAEAFF.

This clone was counted only a few times. The chain employs TRBV7-2 and TRBJ2-7, with 7 bases that match TRBD2. The V segment lost 5 bases and the J segment 2 bases; nucleotides outside the gene matches: 12. CDR3 length: 16 amino acids. Germline V gene lookup returns CDR1 SGHTA and CDR2 FQGNSA. CDR3 amino acids: CASSPRGGSLTYEQYF. Written as DNA, the CDR3 is TGTGCCAGCAGCCCCCGAGGCGGGAGTCTGACCTACGAGCAGTACTTC. The complete variable domain, with remaining parts taken from reference TRBV7-2 and TRBJ2-7, reads GAGVSQSPSNKVTEKGKDVELRCDPISGHTALYWYRQSLGQGLEFLIYFQGNSAPDKSGLPSDRFSAERTGGSVSTLTIQRTQQEDSAVYLCASSPRGGSLTYEQYFGPGTRLTVT.